A selection of T cell receptor beta chains follows, all from one sample in a study of blood T cell repertoires in COVID-19. Profiled with immunoSEQ multiplex PCR; TCRdb holds only in-frame clones, not every one. The sample has about 120,000 clones, around four fifths seen once; the top ten hold 7.5%. Sequencing was done on a sample of peripheral blood. The receptors stem from an older man with active or convalescent COVID-19. CDR3s include the opening cysteine and the closing phenylalanine or tryptophan. The order of the fields is V gene, D gene, clone size, J gene, CDR3 protein, CDR3 DNA. A D gene is named only where the DNA matches it firmly. The size of a clone is reported for some rows only, either as once, few or many, or as a class for expanded clones.

>TRBV7-9|-|-|TRBJ2-2
CASSLYRDQTGELFF
TGTGCCAGCAGCTTATACAGGGACCAGACCGGGGAGCTGTTTTTT
>TRBV19|-|-|TRBJ1-2
CASSMRSVSGNYGYTF
TGTGCCAGTAGTATGAGGAGTGTTTCTGGGAACTATGGCTACACCTTC
>TRBV28|TRBD1|-|TRBJ2-2
CASSLWRFRDRANTGELFF
TGTGCCAGCAGTTTATGGCGTTTTCGGGACAGGGCGAACACCGGGGAGCTGTTTTTT
>TRBV11-2|TRBD1|-|TRBJ1-1
CASSSRQGVSTEAFF
TGTGCCAGCAGCTCAAGACAGGGGGTGAGCACTGAAGCTTTCTTT
>TRBV3-1/TRBV3-2|TRBD1|-|TRBJ1-4
CASSHDDRGREEKLFF
TGTGCCAGCAGCCATGACGACAGGGGGCGAGAAGAAAAACTGTTTTTT
>TRBV25-1|-|-|TRBJ2-1
CASSVHAGDAYNEQFF
TGTGCCAGCAGTGTTCACGCCGGAGACGCGTACAATGAGCAGTTCTTC
>TRBV18|-|-|TRBJ1-1
CASSPRRENTEAFF
TGTGCCAGCTCACCCCGGAGGGAGAACACTGAAGCTTTCTTT
>TRBV9|TRBD1|-|TRBJ1-2
CASSEHGTDYGYTF
TGTGCCAGCAGCGAGCACGGGACAGACTATGGCTACACCTTC
>TRBV6-5|-|-|TRBJ1-4
CASRNRQEKLFF
TGTGCCAGCAGGAATAGACAGGAAAAACTGTTTTTT
>TRBV6-5|TRBD2|-|TRBJ2-2
CASSPGLAGAGELFF
TGTGCCAGCTCCCCGGGCCTAGCGGGCGCCGGGGAGCTGTTTTTT
>TRBV27|TRBD2|once|TRBJ2-7
CASTAGAGGTFEQYF
TGTGCCAGCACCGCAGGAGCGGGGGGGACTTTCGAGCAGTACTTC
>TRBV19|-|-|TRBJ1-3
CASSIRQSSSGNTIYF
TGTGCCAGTAGTATTAGACAGTCGAGCTCTGGAAACACCATATATTTT
>TRBV5-4|TRBD2|-|TRBJ2-1
CASSLLGGQIDGEQFF
TGTGCCAGCAGCTTGCTGGGAGGGCAAATAGACGGTGAGCAGTTCTTC
>TRBV29-1|TRBD1|-|TRBJ2-7
CSVAGTGGYEQYF
TGCAGCGTGGCCGGGACAGGGGGGTACGAGCAGTACTTC
>TRBV28|-|-|TRBJ2-7
CASSLDSNEQYF
TGTGCCAGCAGTTTAGACAGTAACGAGCAGTACTTC
>TRBV6-5|TRBD2|-|TRBJ2-1
CAISSGVNEQFF
TGTGCCATCTCAAGCGGGGTCAATGAGCAGTTCTTC
>TRBV5-1|TRBD1|-|TRBJ1-5
CASSPTGVQPQHF
TGCGCCAGCAGCCCTACAGGGGTCCAGCCCCAGCATTTT
>TRBV21-1|-|-|TRBJ1-2
CASSKTLRFCRLGVYGYTF
TGTGCCAGCAGCAAAACCCTCCGTTTTTGCCGGCTAGGAGTGTATGGCTACACCTTC
>TRBV7-2|-|-|TRBJ2-7
CASSLALMVRGPYEQYF
TGTGCCAGCAGCTTAGCGCTCATGGTCAGAGGTCCCTACGAGCAGTACTTC
>TRBV6-6|-|-|TRBJ1-2
CASIQAGGYGYTF
TGTGCCAGCATTCAGGCGGGTGGGTATGGCTACACCTTC
>TRBV2|TRBD2|few|TRBJ2-1
CASRGTSNEQFF
TGTGCCAGCAGGGGGACTAGTAATGAGCAGTTCTTC
>TRBV27|TRBD1|-|TRBJ1-2
CASRRGQGGNYGYTF
TGTGCCAGCAGACGAGGACAGGGGGGTAACTATGGCTACACCTTC
>TRBV18|TRBD2|-|TRBJ2-5
CASSPGRAQETQYF
TGTGCCAGCTCACCAGGGAGGGCCCAAGAGACCCAGTACTTC
>TRBV2|TRBD1|-|TRBJ1-5
CASSSRDRGQGQPQHF
TGTGCCAGCAGTAGCCGGGACAGGGGGCAGGGTCAGCCCCAGCATTTT
>TRBV18|-|-|TRBJ2-7
CASSPPTAYEQYF
TGTGCCAGCTCACCACCGACAGCTTACGAGCAGTACTTC
>TRBV11-2|-|-|TRBJ1-6
CASSLVAGEGSPLHF
TGTGCCAGCAGCTTAGTGGCAGGGGAGGGTTCACCCCTCCACTTT
>TRBV30|-|-|TRBJ2-3
CAWNFETSTDTQYF
TGTGCCTGGAATTTTGAGACTAGCACAGATACGCAGTATTTT
>TRBV9|-|-|TRBJ1-2
CASSVGPRAAPYGYTF
TGTGCCAGCAGCGTCGGCCCGCGGGCTGCTCCCTATGGCTACACCTTC
>TRBV7-9|-|-|TRBJ1-2
CASVSDSLEGGYTF
TGTGCCAGCGTGTCTGACAGCCTGGAGGGCGGCTACACCTTC
>TRBV7-3|-|-|TRBJ2-2
CASSSYHTGELFF
TGTGCCAGCAGCTCCTACCACACCGGGGAGCTGTTTTTT
>TRBV28|-|-|TRBJ1-4
CASRQPPVEKLFF
TGTGCCAGCAGACAACCCCCCGTGGAAAAACTGTTTTTT
>TRBV7-2|TRBD1|few|TRBJ1-6
CASSLVGTGRSPLHF
TGTGCCAGCAGCTTAGTTGGGACAGGGCGGTCACCCCTCCACTTT
>TRBV5-5|-|-|TRBJ1-2
CASSSSPTGYGYTF
TGTGCCAGCAGCTCCTCACCGACAGGCTATGGCTACACCTTC
>TRBV5-6|TRBD1|-|TRBJ2-7
CASSSGQGLTYEQYF
TGTGCCAGCAGTTCGGGACAGGGTTTAACCTACGAGCAGTACTTC
>TRBV4-3|-|-|TRBJ1-2
CASSQDFAAGGYTF
TGCGCCAGCAGCCAAGATTTCGCAGCAGGTGGCTACACCTTC
>TRBV6-2/TRBV6-3|TRBD2|-|TRBJ2-5
CASSYEIGGAGETQYF
TGTGCCAGCAGTTACGAGATCGGGGGGGCCGGGGAGACCCAGTACTTC
>TRBV4-2|TRBD1|-|TRBJ2-2
CASSRNRGVGELFF
TGTGCCAGCAGCCGAAACAGGGGCGTCGGGGAGCTGTTTTTT
>TRBV7-9|TRBD1|-|TRBJ1-1
CASSLRDRGPIAFF
TGTGCCAGCAGCCTCCGGGACAGGGGGCCTATAGCTTTCTTT
>TRBV6-2/TRBV6-3|TRBD1|-|TRBJ1-2
CASSYEDRALYGYTF
TGTGCCAGCAGTTACGAAGACAGGGCGCTCTATGGCTACACCTTC
>TRBV10-3|-|-|TRBJ1-1
CAIRQDHTEAFF
TGTGCCATCAGACAGGACCACACTGAAGCTTTCTTT
>TRBV4-2|TRBD2|-|TRBJ2-1
CASSQDLSSGRLYNEQFF
TGTGCCAGCAGCCAAGATTTGTCTAGCGGGAGGCTATACAATGAGCAGTTCTTC